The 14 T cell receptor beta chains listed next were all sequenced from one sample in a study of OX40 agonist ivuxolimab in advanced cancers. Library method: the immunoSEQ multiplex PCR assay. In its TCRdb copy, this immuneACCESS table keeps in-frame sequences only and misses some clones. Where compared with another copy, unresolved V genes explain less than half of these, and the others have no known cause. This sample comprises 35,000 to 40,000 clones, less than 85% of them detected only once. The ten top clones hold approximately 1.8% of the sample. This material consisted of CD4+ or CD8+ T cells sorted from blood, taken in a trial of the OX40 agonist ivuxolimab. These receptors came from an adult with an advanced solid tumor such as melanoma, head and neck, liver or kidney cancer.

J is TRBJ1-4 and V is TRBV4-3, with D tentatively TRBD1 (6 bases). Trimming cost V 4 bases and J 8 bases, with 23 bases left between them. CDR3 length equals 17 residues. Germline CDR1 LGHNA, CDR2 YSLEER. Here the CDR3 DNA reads TGCGCCAGCAGCCTTAACCGGGAGGGGGTTGCAAGCGAAAAACTGTTTTTT. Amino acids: CASSLNREGVASEKLFF.

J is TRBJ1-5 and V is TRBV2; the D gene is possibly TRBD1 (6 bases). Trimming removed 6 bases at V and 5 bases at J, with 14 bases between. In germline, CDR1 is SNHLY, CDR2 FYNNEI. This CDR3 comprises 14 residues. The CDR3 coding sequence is TGTGCCAGCAGCCTAGGACAGACCCATCAGCCCCAGCATTTT. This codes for CASSLGQTHQPQHF.

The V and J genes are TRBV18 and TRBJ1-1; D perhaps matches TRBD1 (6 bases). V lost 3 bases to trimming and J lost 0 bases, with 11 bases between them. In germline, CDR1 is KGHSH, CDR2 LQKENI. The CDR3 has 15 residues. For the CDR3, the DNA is TGTGCCAGCTCACCGGGGGCAGGGATGAACACTGAAGCTTTCTTT. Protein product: CASSPGAGMNTEAFF.

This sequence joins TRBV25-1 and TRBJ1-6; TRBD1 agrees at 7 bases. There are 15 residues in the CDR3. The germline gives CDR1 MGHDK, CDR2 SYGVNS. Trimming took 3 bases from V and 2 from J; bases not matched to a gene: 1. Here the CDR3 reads CASSDGQAYNSPLHF. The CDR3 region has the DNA TGTGCCAGCAGTGACGGACAGGCCTATAATTCACCCCTCCACTTT.

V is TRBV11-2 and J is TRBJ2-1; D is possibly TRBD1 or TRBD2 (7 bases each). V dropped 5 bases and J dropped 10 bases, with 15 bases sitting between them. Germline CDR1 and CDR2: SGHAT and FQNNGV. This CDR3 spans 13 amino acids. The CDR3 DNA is TGTGCCAGCAGCCGGGGAGGGGGCTTGGAGCAGTTCTTC. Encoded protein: CASSRGGGLEQFF. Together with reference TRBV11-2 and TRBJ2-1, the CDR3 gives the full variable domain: EAGVAQSPRYKIIEKRQSVAFWCNPISGHATLYWYQQILGQGPKLLIQFQNNGVVDDSQLPKDRFSAERLKGVDSTLKIQPAKLEDSAVYLCASSRGGGLEQFFGPGTRLTVL.

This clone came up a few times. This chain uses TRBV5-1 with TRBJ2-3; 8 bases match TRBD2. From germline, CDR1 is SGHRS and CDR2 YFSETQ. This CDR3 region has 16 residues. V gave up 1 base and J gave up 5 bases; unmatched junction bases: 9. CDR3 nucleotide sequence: TGCGCCAGCAGCTTGTCAGGGACTAGGAGGAGAGATACGCAGTATTTT. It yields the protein CASSLSGTRRRDTQYF.

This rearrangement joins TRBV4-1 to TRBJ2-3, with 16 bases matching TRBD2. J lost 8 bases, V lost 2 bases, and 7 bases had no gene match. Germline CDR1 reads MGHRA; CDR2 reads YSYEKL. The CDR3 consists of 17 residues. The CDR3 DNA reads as TGCGCCAGCAGCCAACAGGGACTAGCGGGGGGGCCGGTTACGCAGTATTTT. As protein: CASSQQGLAGGPVTQYF.

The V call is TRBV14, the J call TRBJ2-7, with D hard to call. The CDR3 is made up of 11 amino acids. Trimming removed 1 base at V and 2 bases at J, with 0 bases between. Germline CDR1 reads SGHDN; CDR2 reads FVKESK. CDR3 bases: TGTGCCAGCAGCCAAGCCTACGAGCAGTACTTC. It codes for CASSQAYEQYF.

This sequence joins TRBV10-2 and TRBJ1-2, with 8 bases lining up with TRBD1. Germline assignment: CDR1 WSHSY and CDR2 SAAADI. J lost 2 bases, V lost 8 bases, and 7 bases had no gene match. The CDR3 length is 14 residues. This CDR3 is CASSPGGSNYGYTF. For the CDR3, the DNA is TGCGCCAGCTCACCAGGGGGCAGCAACTATGGCTACACCTTC.

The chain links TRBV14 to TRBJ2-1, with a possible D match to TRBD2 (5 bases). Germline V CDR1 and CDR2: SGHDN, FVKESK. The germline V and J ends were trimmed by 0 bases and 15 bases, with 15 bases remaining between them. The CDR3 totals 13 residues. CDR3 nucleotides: TGTGCCAGCAGCCAAGATTCGGTGAGCGGTTTGTTCTTC. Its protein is CASSQDSVSGLFF. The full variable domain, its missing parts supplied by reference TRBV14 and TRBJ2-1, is EAGVTQFPSHSVIEKGQTVTLRCDPISGHDNLYWYRRVMGKEIKFLLHFVKESKQDESGMPNNRFLAERTGGTYSTLKVQPAELEDSGVYFCASSQDSVSGLFFGPGTRLTVL.

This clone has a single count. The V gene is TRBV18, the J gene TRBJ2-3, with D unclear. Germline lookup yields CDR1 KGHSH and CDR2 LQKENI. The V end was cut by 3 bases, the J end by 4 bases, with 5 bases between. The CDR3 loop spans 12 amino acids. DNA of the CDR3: TGTGCCAGCTCACCGATAGCAGATACGCAGTATTTT. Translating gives CASSPIADTQYF.

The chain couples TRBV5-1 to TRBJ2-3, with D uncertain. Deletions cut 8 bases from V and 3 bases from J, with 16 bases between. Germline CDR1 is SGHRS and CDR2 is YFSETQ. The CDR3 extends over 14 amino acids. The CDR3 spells CASSTLHPTDTQYF. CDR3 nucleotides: TGCGCCAGTAGTACCTTGCACCCGACAGATACGCAGTATTTT.

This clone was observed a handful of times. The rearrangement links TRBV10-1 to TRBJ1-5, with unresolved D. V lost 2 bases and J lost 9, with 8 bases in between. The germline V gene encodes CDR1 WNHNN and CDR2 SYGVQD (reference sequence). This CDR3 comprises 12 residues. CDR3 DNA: TGCGCCAGCAGTGAGGGGATTCTGCCCCAGCATTTT. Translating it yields CASSEGILPQHF.

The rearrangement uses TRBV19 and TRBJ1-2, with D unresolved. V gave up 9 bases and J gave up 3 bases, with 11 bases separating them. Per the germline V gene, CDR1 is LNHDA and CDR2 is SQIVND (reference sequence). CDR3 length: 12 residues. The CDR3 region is CASVQSHYGYTF. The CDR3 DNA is TGTGCCAGCGTACAGTCCCACTATGGCTACACCTTC. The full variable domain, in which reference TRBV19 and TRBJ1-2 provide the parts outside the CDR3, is DGGITQSPKYLFRKEGQNVTLSCEQNLNHDAMYWYRQDPGQGLRLIYYSQIVNDFQKGDIAEGYSVSREKKESFPLTVTSAQKNPTAFYLCASVQSHYGYTFGSGTRLTVV.